This T cell receptor (beta chain) was recorded in a study of shared clonotypes between healthy human individuals. Findings and caveats of the study: Rarefaction exposed incomplete sorted-subset sequencing despite large depth.

Remarks on this clone: Antigen unknown.

Assay: immunoSEQ multiplex PCR; the TCRdb copy retains only in-frame clones and omits some. The sample carries a few million clones, approximately 94% recorded once. Trimming cost V 6 bases and J 0 bases, with 5 bases left between them. Germline V gene sequence: CDR1 ENHRY, CDR2 SYGVKD. The length of the CDR3 is 12 residues. Sequencing input: naive CD4+ T cells sorted from blood. Subset here: CD45RA+ positively selected. The sequence derives from a man between 18 and 29 years old in good health. The chain joins TRBV10-3 to TRBJ2-5; D unclear. The CDR3 is CAISPHQETQYF. CDR3 bases: TGTGCCATCAGCCCACACCAAGAGACCCAGTACTTC.